The source of this T cell receptor (beta chain) is a study of cytomegalovirus exposure and HLA in healthy donors. To note about this clone: The target antigen is unknown.

Vbeta (60) and Jbeta (13) primers were used in the PCR. The method was immunoSEQ multiplex PCR; TCRdb's version includes in-frame clones alone and lacks a portion of them. The table records approximately 160,000 clones, around 78% of them present only once. Findings and caveats of the study: Earlier analysis found most TCR beta V segments productive about 90% or about 30% of the time. The authors enumerated around 150 TCR beta chains as linked to cytomegalovirus.

V was pared by 0 bases and J by 3 bases, with 6 bases between. The CDR3 covers 14 residues. CDR1 is SGHNT, CDR2 YENEEA, per germline. V and J are TRBV11-3 and TRBJ2-1; no definite D call. The source is a man aged 35-49 years in good health and CMV-seronegative. The sequencing sample was made of PBMCs. The CDR3 DNA follows: TGTGCCAGCAGCTTAGACAGAATCTACAATGAGCAGTTCTTC. Translated, it gives CASSLDRIYNEQFF.